The sequence of this T cell receptor beta chain was determined in a study of cytotoxic CD8 clonotypes in ibrutinib-treated CLL. Regarding the study as a whole: Clonality went up at ibrutinib response and then declined back toward baseline at progression.

The CDR3 length is 18 residues. Germline CDR1 SGHRS, CDR2 YFSETQ. Unmatched junction bases numbered 10, after V lost 0 bases and J lost 2 bases. Clones were read by immunoSEQ multiplex PCR, and TCRdb kept only the in-frame ones, dropping some. Of about 160,000 clones listed, approximately 80% are singletons. Regarding this clone: As yet, its antigen is unknown.

The chain combines TRBV5-1 with TRBJ2-1; 8 nucleotides align to TRBD2. The TCR comes from a human donor with chronic lymphocytic leukemia. The sequences come from PBMCs, collected after 24 months of ibrutinib treatment. The CDR3 is CASSLAFRAGGTYNEQFF. As DNA, the CDR3 is TGCGCCAGCAGCTTGGCCTTTCGGGCGGGAGGAACCTACAATGAGCAGTTCTTC.